These 29 T cell receptor beta chains share one sample of origin, sequenced in a study of Ad26.COV2.S vaccination and SARS-CoV-2 variants. Sequencing used immunoSEQ multiplex PCR; TCRdb keeps in-frame clones, though not all of them. The sample has over 400,000 clones; about 90% are singletons. Treatment of the sample: around 19 received Ad26.COV2.S at low or high dose, single or two shots; a few received placebo; per-sample allocation not given. The study sampled participants on day 63 after the first vaccine or placebo injection. The sample consisted of peripheral blood, taken in a trial of Ad26.COV2.S vaccine versus placebo. The source of these receptors is a person between 18 and 65 years old who received the Ad26.COV2.S COVID-19 vaccine or a placebo.

The chain employs TRBV24-1 and TRBJ2-7; D is unclear. The CDR3 extends over 13 amino acids. Trimming took off 10 bases at V and 0 bases at J, with 12 bases between the two ends. The germline V gene has CDR1 KGHDR and CDR2 SFDVKD. CDR3 nucleotides: TGTGCCACGCAAACAAGAGGCTCCTACGAGCAGTACTTC. Amino acid sequence: CATQTRGSYEQYF.

The chain uses TRBV19 and TRBJ1-4; 9 bases are a match to TRBD1. Germline V gives CDR1 LNHDA, CDR2 SQIVND (reference sequence). J lost 9 bases, V lost 6 bases, and 8 bases had no gene match. The CDR3 loop spans 14 amino acids. CDR3 residues: CASSPMGTGQKLFF. CDR3 nucleotides: TGTGCCAGTAGCCCTATGGGGACAGGGCAAAAACTGTTTTTT.

The J gene is TRBJ2-1, the V gene TRBV24-1, with unresolved D. Per the germline V gene, CDR1 is KGHDR and CDR2 is SFDVKD. This CDR3 has 14 residues. The V end was cut by 8 bases, the J end by 12 bases, with 22 bases between. CDR3 DNA sequence: TGTGCCACCATCGCTAAAGGTCCCTCAATGGGGCAGTTCTTC. This gives the protein CATIAKGPSMGQFF.

The chain joins TRBV19 to TRBJ1-2, with D tentatively TRBD1 (5 bases). The V gene's germline CDR1 is LNHDA and CDR2 SQIVND (reference sequence). Trimming shortened V by 5 bases and J by 3 bases, and 16 bases separated the two germline ends. The CDR3 spans 15 residues. The CDR3 bases are TGTGCCAGTAGTCCAAGGACGGGGCACCACTATGGCTACACCTTC. It is translated as CASSPRTGHHYGYTF.

The rearrangement joins TRBV30 to TRBJ2-5, with D possibly matching TRBD1 (6 bases). Germline assignment: CDR1 GTSNPN and CDR2 SVGIG (reference sequence). V lost 1 base and J 2 bases, leaving 26 bases between the germline ends. The CDR3 loop spans 19 amino acids. DNA for the CDR3: TGTGCCTGGAGTGGCCCAAATTTATCCGGGACAAGAGTTCAAGAGACCCAGTACTTC. This codes for CAWSGPNLSGTRVQETQYF.

This clone was observed a single time. V is TRBV7-2 and J is TRBJ2-3; the D gene is possibly TRBD2 (6 bases). CDR3 length equals 16 residues. Trimming stripped 0 bases from V and 4 bases from J, with 14 bases between. The germline gives CDR1 SGHTA, CDR2 FQGNSA. The CDR3: CASSLAGTKRADTQYF. The CDR3 coding sequence is TGTGCCAGCAGCTTAGCGGGGACCAAGCGGGCAGATACGCAGTATTTT.

The rearrangement joins TRBV19 to TRBJ2-1; TRBD2 might be the D (6 bases). Germline CDR1 LNHDA, CDR2 SQIVND (reference sequence). The germline V and J ends were trimmed by 6 bases and 9 bases, with 18 bases remaining between them. This CDR3 is 14 amino acids long. CDR3 amino acids: CASRTDYLQSEQFF. DNA for the CDR3: TGTGCCAGTAGGACGGACTATCTCCAAAGTGAGCAGTTCTTC.

Only a few counts were recorded for this clone. The chain joins TRBV11-2 to TRBJ1-5; no clear D gene. The CDR3 extends over 13 amino acids. V was clipped by 0 bases and J by 6 bases, with 6 bases between them. The germline CDR1 and CDR2 sequences are SGHAT and FQNNGV. The chain's CDR3 is CASSLDFRQPQHF. The CDR3 bases are TGTGCCAGCAGCTTAGATTTTCGTCAGCCCCAGCATTTT.

This chain joins TRBV3-1 (or the pseudogene TRBV3-2) and TRBJ1-1; possible D gene TRBD1, 5 bases. Germline V lookup: CDR1 LGHDT, CDR2 YNNKEL (reference sequence). V was trimmed by 1 base and J by 8 bases, leaving 11 bases between them. The CDR3 contains 13 residues. The CDR3 loop reads CASSQGARGEAFF. DNA for the CDR3: TGTGCCAGCAGCCAAGGGGCCCGGGGGGAAGCTTTCTTT.

The chain uses TRBV7-2 and TRBJ2-2; 8 bases line up with TRBD2. CDR1 and CDR2 (germline): SGHTA, FQGNSA. This CDR3 region has 17 residues. The V segment lost 1 base and the J segment 2 bases; nucleotides outside the gene matches: 6. CDR3 nucleotides: TGTGCCAGCAGCTTAGGACGGGGGGGACCCAACACCGGGGAGCTGTTTTTT. Its protein product is CASSLGRGGPNTGELFF.

The chain couples TRBV5-8 to TRBJ2-5; no definite D call. Looked up from germline, CDR1 is SGHTS and CDR2 is YDEGEE. V lost 2 bases to trimming and J lost 2 bases, with 10 bases between them. The CDR3 runs to 14 residues. CDR3 sequence: CASSFFSRQETQYF. Here the CDR3 DNA reads TGTGCCAGCAGCTTTTTCTCTCGTCAAGAGACCCAGTACTTC.

V is TRBV11-2 and J is TRBJ2-2; 7 bases line up with TRBD2. Germline V gene lookup returns CDR1 SGHAT and CDR2 FQNNGV. This CDR3 has 15 amino acids. V lost 4 bases, J lost 5 bases, and 7 bases stayed unmatched. The CDR3 region has the DNA TGTGCCAGCAGCTCCCGACTAGCTGGGACCGGGGAGCTGTTTTTT. Protein sequence: CASSSRLAGTGELFF. The variable domain in full, completed from reference TRBV11-2 and TRBJ2-2, reads EAGVAQSPRYKIIEKRQSVAFWCNPISGHATLYWYQQILGQGPKLLIQFQNNGVVDDSQLPKDRFSAERLKGVDSTLKIQPAKLEDSAVYLCASSSRLAGTGELFFGEGSRLTVL.

The CDR3: CASSQKVGSLGGWADTQYF. CDR3 DNA: TGCGCCAGCAGCCAAAAAGTAGGGAGTCTTGGAGGATGGGCAGATACGCAGTATTTT. The chain has TRBV4-3 and TRBJ2-3; the D gene is possibly TRBD2 (5 bases). Trimming left V 2 bases short and J 4 bases short, with 25 bases between. The CDR3 spans 19 residues. Germline CDR1 LGHNA, CDR2 YSLEER.

The chain joins TRBV7-2 to TRBJ1-3, with D possibly being TRBD1 (6 bases). V lost 4 bases and J 0 bases, leaving 13 bases between the germline ends. Germline CDR1 and CDR2: SGHTA and FQGNSA. The length of the CDR3 is 16 residues. Written as DNA, the CDR3 is TGTGCCAGCAGCTCAACAGGGTGGAACTCTGGAAACACCATATATTTT. It is translated as CASSSTGWNSGNTIYF.

This chain links TRBV7-9 with TRBJ1-1; weak D call: TRBD1 (5 bases). Germline V gene data show CDR1 as SEHNR and CDR2 as FQNEAQ (reference sequence). The CDR3 runs to 17 residues. Trimming shortened V by 5 bases and J by 0 bases, and 19 bases separated the two germline ends. The CDR3 protein is CASSPKRQQVMNTEAFF. CDR3 sequence (DNA): TGTGCCAGCAGCCCTAAAAGACAACAGGTTATGAACACTGAAGCTTTCTTT.

The chain has TRBV6-2 or TRBV6-3 and TRBJ2-4; D is ambiguous. Germline CDR1 is MNHEY and CDR2 is SVGEGT. The germline V and J ends were trimmed by 2 bases and 8 bases, with 7 bases remaining between them. The CDR3 totals 12 residues. CDR3 in DNA: TGTGCCAGCAGTTACGATTTCTACATTCAGTACTTC. As protein: CASSYDFYIQYF.

The V call is TRBV19, the J call TRBJ1-1; D is unclear. The ends were cut back, 3 bases at V and 1 base at J, with 6 bases in the middle. CDR3 length: 13 residues. Germline V gene data show CDR1 as LNHDA and CDR2 as SQIVND (reference sequence). CDR3 in amino acids: CASSMSRNTEAFF. CDR3 bases: TGTGCCAGTAGTATGTCCAGGAACACTGAAGCTTTCTTT.

The CDR3 loop reads CASSYSILGQGAQSEQYF. CDR3 DNA: TGTGCCAGCAGTTACTCGATTCTGGGACAGGGGGCGCAAAGCGAGCAGTACTTC. The gene calls are TRBV6-2 or TRBV6-3 and TRBJ2-7; TRBD1 matches at 12 bases. Germline assignment: CDR1 MNHEY and CDR2 SVGEGT. The CDR3 has 18 residues. V lost 0 bases, J lost 6 bases, and 12 bases stayed unmatched.

The chain is built from TRBV12-3 or TRBV12-4 and TRBJ1-2; D unclear. CDR3 size: 12 residues. V gave up 5 bases and J gave up 9 bases, with 13 bases separating them. The CDR3 DNA reads TGTGCCAGCAGTGGACCGATTGGTAGCTACACCTTC. This translates into CASSGPIGSYTF.

V and J are TRBV6-5 and TRBJ1-1; TRBD1 is a possible D gene (5 bases). Germline loops: CDR1 MNHEY, CDR2 SVGAGI. This CDR3 is 15 amino acids long. The V end was cut by 4 bases, the J end by 1 base, with 13 bases between. The CDR3 bases are TGTGCCAGCAGTTCCACGGGACGGACGAACACTGAAGCTTTCTTT. Encoded protein: CASSSTGRTNTEAFF.

This clone was found once. The rearrangement joins TRBV7-2 to TRBJ2-7, with D hard to call. Germline assignment: CDR1 SGHTA and CDR2 FQGNSA. Trimming shortened V by 7 bases and J by 3 bases, and 13 bases separated the two germline ends. The CDR3 totals 13 residues. The CDR3 DNA follows: TGTGCCAGCACCTCGATCGGACGCTACGAGCAGTACTTC. As protein: CASTSIGRYEQYF. The full variable domain, in which reference TRBV7-2 and TRBJ2-7 provide the parts outside the CDR3, is GAGVSQSPSNKVTEKGKDVELRCDPISGHTALYWYRQSLGQGLEFLIYFQGNSAPDKSGLPSDRFSAERTGGSVSTLTIQRTQQEDSAVYLCASTSIGRYEQYFGPGTRLTVT.

V usage is TRBV6-2 or TRBV6-3 and J usage is TRBJ1-1; D is undetermined. This CDR3 is built from 12 residues. V was pared by 3 bases and J by 9 bases, with 11 bases between. Germline CDR1 is MNHEY and CDR2 is SVGEGT. CDR3 sequence (DNA): TGTGCCAGCAGTTATCCCGGCGGGCAAGCTTTCTTT. It translates to CASSYPGGQAFF.

J is TRBJ1-6 and V is TRBV7-2; D is perhaps TRBD1 (5 bases). The V end lost 5 bases, the J end lost 6 bases, and 14 bases lay between the germline ends. Germline CDR1 and CDR2: SGHTA and FQGNSA. The CDR3 runs to 15 residues. The CDR3 is CASSPGGLRNSPLHF. The CDR3 bases are TGTGCCAGCAGCCCGGGGGGTCTTCGTAATTCACCCCTCCACTTT.

The chain joins TRBV30 to TRBJ1-1; D remains unclear. CDR1 is GTSNPN and CDR2 is SVGIG in the germline V gene (reference sequence). Trimming removed 0 bases from V and 0 bases from J, with 8 bases in between. The CDR3 extends over 14 amino acids. This CDR3 is CAWSVNRVNTEAFF. The CDR3, as DNA: TGTGCCTGGAGTGTGAACAGAGTGAACACTGAAGCTTTCTTT.

In regard to this clone: Other DNA sequences in the same sample also yield this CDR3. The chain employs TRBV5-5 and TRBJ1-2; TRBD1 agrees at 7 bases. Trimming took 0 bases from V and 4 from J; bases not matched to a gene: 0. The CDR3 totals 13 residues. Germline V gene data show CDR1 as SGHKS and CDR2 as YYEKEE (reference sequence). The CDR3 reads CASSLGDSYGYTF. CDR3 DNA sequence: TGTGCCAGCAGCTTGGGGGACAGCTATGGCTACACCTTC.

The chain combines TRBV21-1 with TRBJ2-7; the D call TRBD2 from the table was never checked on the DNA. TRBV21-1 is recorded as a pseudogene. The CDR3 totals 19 residues. The CDR3 here is CASSKVLGLAARITYEQYF. The CDR3 DNA is TGTGCCAGCAGCAAAGTTTTAGGACTAGCGGCAAGGATCACCTACGAGCAGTACTTC.

Here the CDR3 DNA reads TGCGCCAGCAGGGCTATGGGACAGGTGAGCTCCTACAATGAGCAGTTCTTC. Translation gives CASRAMGQVSSYNEQFF. The V and J genes are TRBV10-2 and TRBJ2-1; 8 bases are a match to TRBD1. The CDR3 length is 17 residues. With 6 bases clipped from V and 0 bases from J, the junction kept 10 bases outside the gene matches. Germline lookup yields CDR1 WSHSY and CDR2 SAAADI.

This clone showed up just once. This chain joins TRBV7-2 and TRBJ2-1, with 8 bases identical to TRBD2. The ends lost 3 bases at V and 6 bases at J; junction bases unmatched: 4. The germline CDR1 and CDR2 sequences are SGHTA and FQGNSA. The CDR3 has 14 amino acids. The CDR3 sequence is CASSFSGGSNEQFF. CDR3 sequence (DNA): TGTGCCAGCAGCTTCAGCGGGGGAAGCAATGAGCAGTTCTTC.

Regarding this clone: An end of the junction differs from the germline gene, which may be a read error. V usage is TRBV6-2 or TRBV6-3 and J usage is TRBJ2-2; the match to TRBD2 covers 7 bases. The CDR3 extends over 16 amino acids. Germline assignment: CDR1 MNHEY and CDR2 SVGEGT. The CDR3 here is CAGSYSGGDDTGELFF. CDR3 coding DNA: TGTGCCGGCAGTTACTCGGGGGGTGATGACACCGGGGAGCTGTTTTTT.